This entry describes one T cell receptor beta chain. Its antigen is not known. This sample was included in a study of shared clonotypes between healthy human individuals. Study results and limitations: Unshared clonotypes carried lower generation probabilities than those common to all four donors. Deeper or shallower sequencing was expected to change how clonotypes are shared among donors. The small donor group covered limited genetic and exposure diversity.

Method: immunoSEQ multiplex PCR; TCRdb's copy keeps in-frame clones and lacks some. The sample contains around 600,000 clones, more than 95% of which appear only once. There are 16 residues in the CDR3. CDR1 is LNHDA, CDR2 SQIVND, per germline (reference sequence). Germline trimming cut 5 bases from V and 2 bases from J; bases unmatched to any gene: 10. The rearrangement uses TRBV19 and TRBJ2-3; the match to TRBD2 covers 7 bases. This receptor was taken from a woman aged 30 to 39 in good health. Sequencing input: naive CD4+ T cells sorted from blood. Subset specified: CD45RA+ positively selected. The CDR3 DNA follows: TGTGCCAGTAGTGCCCAACTAGCGTCAGTCACAGATACGCAGTATTTT. It yields the protein CASSAQLASVTDTQYF.